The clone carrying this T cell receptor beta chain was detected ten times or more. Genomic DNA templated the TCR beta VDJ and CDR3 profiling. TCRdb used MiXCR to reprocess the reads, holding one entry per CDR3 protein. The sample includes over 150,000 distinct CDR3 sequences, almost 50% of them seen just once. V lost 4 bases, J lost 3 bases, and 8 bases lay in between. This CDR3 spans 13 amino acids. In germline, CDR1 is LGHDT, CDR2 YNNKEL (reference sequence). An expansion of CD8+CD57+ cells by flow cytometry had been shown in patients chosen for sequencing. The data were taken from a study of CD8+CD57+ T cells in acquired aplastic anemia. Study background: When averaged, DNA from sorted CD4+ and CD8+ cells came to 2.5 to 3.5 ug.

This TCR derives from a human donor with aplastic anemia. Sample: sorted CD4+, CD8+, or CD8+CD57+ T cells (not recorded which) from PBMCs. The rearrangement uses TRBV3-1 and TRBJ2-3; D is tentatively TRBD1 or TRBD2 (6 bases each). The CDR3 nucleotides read TGTGCCAGCAGCCGAGGGGGGACAGATACGCAGTATTTT. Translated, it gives CASSRGGTDTQYF.